The rows below give T cell receptor beta chains drawn from one sample of a study of OX40 agonist ivuxolimab in advanced cancers. Data came from immunoSEQ multiplex PCR; TCRdb stores just in-frame clones and leaves some out. There are 55,000 to 70,000 clones in the sample; about 83% occur only once, and about 4.7% lies in the top ten. The sample consisted of CD4+ or CD8+ T cells sorted from blood, taken in a trial of the OX40 agonist ivuxolimab. The receptors were gathered from an adult with an advanced solid tumor such as melanoma, head and neck, liver or kidney cancer. Both conserved end residues are part of each CDR3. The D gene is left open where the match is weak. Expanded clones get a size class; other rows say once, few or many, or leave the size out.

J gene,V gene,D gene,clone size,CDR3 DNA,CDR3 protein
TRBJ1-2,TRBV7-8,.,once,TGTGCCAGCAGCCCCCGGGCCTCAGCCGTCAACTATGGCTACACCTTC,CASSPRASAVNYGYTF
TRBJ1-6,TRBV14,.,few,TGTGCCAGCAGCCAAATAAATTCACCCCTCCACTTT,CASSQINSPLHF
TRBJ2-5,TRBV10-3,TRBD2,.,TGTGCCATCAGTGAGCTATGGACTAGCGGGAGTAGGGAGACCCAGTACTTC,CAISELWTSGSRETQYF
TRBJ2-7,TRBV28,TRBD1,.,TGTGCCAGCAGTCCACGGGACAGATTCGAAGAGCAGTACTTC,CASSPRDRFEEQYF
TRBJ2-7,TRBV27,.,.,TGTGCCAGCAGTTTGGGCAGCACCTACGAGCAGTACTTC,CASSLGSTYEQYF
TRBJ2-1,TRBV2,.,.,TGTGCCAGCAGGCAGCAGAGCTCCTACAATGAGCAGTTCTTC,CASRQQSSYNEQFF
TRBJ2-5,TRBV5-6,.,.,TGTGCCAGCAGCTTCCTGACTGAATTCCAAGAGACCCAGTACTTC,CASSFLTEFQETQYF
TRBJ1-1,TRBV7-9,TRBD1,.,TGTGCCAGCAGCTTAGCCGGACAGGGGACTGAAGCTTTCTTT,CASSLAGQGTEAFF
TRBJ1-2,TRBV14,.,.,TGTGCCAGCAGCCAAGATATCACGGTCTATGGCTACACCTTC,CASSQDITVYGYTF
TRBJ2-5,TRBV10-1,.,.,TGCGCCAGCAGTGAGTCACTGGGTGACCAAGAGACCCAGTACTTC,CASSESLGDQETQYF
TRBJ2-7,TRBV6-1,TRBD2,.,TGTGCCAGCAGTGATCGACTAGCGGGGGGGCCTCCCGCCTACGAGCAGTACTTC,CASSDRLAGGPPAYEQYF
TRBJ1-2,TRBV5-1,TRBD1,.,TGCGCCAGCAGCCCCCAGACAGGGGGCAATGGCTACACCTTC,CASSPQTGGNGYTF
TRBJ1-1,TRBV2,.,.,TGTGCCAGCAGAATTCGGACGGCGAACACTGAAGCTTTCTTT,CASRIRTANTEAFF
TRBJ1-6,TRBV19,TRBD1,once,TGTGCCAGTAGGGGGACAGGCGGTAATTCACCCCTCCACTTT,CASRGTGGNSPLHF
TRBJ1-6,TRBV2,.,.,TGTGCCTCCATGACAGACGGCGATTCACCCCTCCACTTT,CASMTDGDSPLHF
TRBJ1-1,TRBV5-1,.,.,TGCGCCAGCAGCTTGGTCCCCCCCTCGGACATGAACACTGAAGCTTTCTTT,CASSLVPPSDMNTEAFF
TRBJ1-6,TRBV15,.,.,TGTGCCACCAGCCGAGGGGTTGGAGGGCCGGTAAATTCACCCCTCCACTTT,CATSRGVGGPVNSPLHF
TRBJ2-3,TRBV16,.,.,TGTGCCAGCAGCCAATGGGGCGGAAGCACAGATACGCAGTATTTT,CASSQWGGSTDTQYF
TRBJ2-1,TRBV10-3,.,.,TGTGCCATCAGTGAGACAGCACGGCATGAGCAGTTCTTC,CAISETARHEQFF
TRBJ2-7,TRBV28,TRBD2,.,TGTGCCAGCGCGAGGGAGGGGACCTACGAGCAGTACTTC,CASAREGTYEQYF
TRBJ2-7,TRBV7-2,.,few,TGTGCCAGCAGCACCTCCGGGCCAAACGGCGAGCAGTACTTC,CASSTSGPNGEQYF
TRBJ2-3,TRBV29-1,.,.,TGCAGCGTTGAACTTACCGGGACAGATACGCAGTATTTT,CSVELTGTDTQYF
TRBJ2-5,TRBV6-1,.,few,TGTGCCAGCAATAGAGGCAGCGAAGAGACCCAGTACTTC,CASNRGSEETQYF
TRBJ2-5,TRBV5-5,.,.,TGTGCCAGCAGCCACCGGGACAACCAAGAGACCCAGTACTTC,CASSHRDNQETQYF